This T cell receptor (beta chain) was identified during a study of cytomegalovirus exposure and HLA in healthy donors. Researchers ran the PCR with 60 Vbeta and 13 Jbeta primers. Per the study methods: Counted up in a later analysis, unique TCR beta chains came to around 80 million, with about 9.9 million shared. Measured with immunoSEQ multiplex PCR; TCRdb has only the in-frame clones, and not every one. That table furnishes V, J and clone size, whereas the DNA furnished D and trimming. This table has 90,000 to 110,000 clones, approximately 84% appearing once. The germline V gene encodes CDR1 LGHNA and CDR2 YNFKEQ. Trimming removed 4 bases from V and 5 bases from J; junction bases left unmatched: 10. The CDR3 spans 16 residues.

The sample consisted of PBMCs. This clonotype was sampled from a male donor in good health and CMV-seronegative. V and J are TRBV4-2 and TRBJ2-5, with 10 nucleotides matching TRBD2. This chain's CDR3 is CASSPGTSAMGETQYF. The CDR3 nucleotides read TGTGCCAGCAGCCCCGGGACTAGCGCGATGGGGGAGACCCAGTACTTC.